This TCR beta chain appears in the sequencing data of a study of control samples from healthy donors and cancer patients. Assay used: immunoSEQ multiplex PCR; TCRdb lists only in-frame clones, some missing. The repertoire includes some 80,000 clones, roughly 90% of them detected once, and 4.5% to 7% sits in the top ten. The germline V gene encodes CDR1 SGHTS and CDR2 YDEGEE. V dropped 4 bases and J dropped 5 bases, with 22 bases sitting between them. The CDR3 length is 17 residues. Sequencing was done on a sample of blood. This chain connects TRBV5-8 to TRBJ1-5; tentatively, D is TRBD1 (5 bases). The source of this sequence is a man aged 50 or older in good health. In nucleotides, the CDR3 is TGTGCCAGCAGCCTATCCCTCGGGCAGGGAGATCATCAGCCCCAGCATTTT. This sequence encodes CASSLSLGQGDHQPQHF.